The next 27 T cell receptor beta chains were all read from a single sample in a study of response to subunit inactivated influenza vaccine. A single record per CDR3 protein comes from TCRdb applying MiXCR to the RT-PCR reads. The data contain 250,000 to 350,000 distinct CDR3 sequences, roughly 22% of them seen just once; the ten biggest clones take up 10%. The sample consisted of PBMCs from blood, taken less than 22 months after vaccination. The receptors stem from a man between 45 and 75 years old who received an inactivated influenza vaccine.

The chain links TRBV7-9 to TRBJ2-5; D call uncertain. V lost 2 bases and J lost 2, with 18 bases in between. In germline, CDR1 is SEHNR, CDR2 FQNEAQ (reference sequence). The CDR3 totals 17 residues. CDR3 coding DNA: TGTGCCAGCAGCTTACCTCCCACAGAGCCCGAACAAGAGACCCAGTACTTC. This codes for CASSLPPTEPEQETQYF.

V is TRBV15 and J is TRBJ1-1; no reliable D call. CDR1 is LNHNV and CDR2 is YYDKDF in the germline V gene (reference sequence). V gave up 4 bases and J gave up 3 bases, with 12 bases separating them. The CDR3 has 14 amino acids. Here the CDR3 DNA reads TGTGCCACCAGCAACCCGCGTAGGGACACTGAAGCTTTCTTT. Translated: CATSNPRRDTEAFF.

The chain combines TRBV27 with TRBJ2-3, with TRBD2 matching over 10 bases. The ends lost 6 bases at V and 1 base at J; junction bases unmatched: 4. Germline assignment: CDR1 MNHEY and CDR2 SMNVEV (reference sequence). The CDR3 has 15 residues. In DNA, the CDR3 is TGTGCCAGCAGAAGCGGGGGGGCAGGCACAGATACGCAGTATTTT. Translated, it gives CASRSGGAGTDTQYF.

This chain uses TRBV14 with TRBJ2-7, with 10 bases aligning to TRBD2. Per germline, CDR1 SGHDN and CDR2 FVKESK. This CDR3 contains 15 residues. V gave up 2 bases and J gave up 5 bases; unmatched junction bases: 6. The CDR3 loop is CASSQLIAGGNEQYF. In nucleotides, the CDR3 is TGTGCCAGCAGCCAACTAATAGCGGGAGGCAACGAGCAGTACTTC.

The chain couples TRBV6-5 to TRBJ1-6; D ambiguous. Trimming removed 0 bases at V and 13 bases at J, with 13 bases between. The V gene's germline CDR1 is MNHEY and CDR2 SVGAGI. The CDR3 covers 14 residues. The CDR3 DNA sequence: TGTGCCAGCAGTTACTCCCTGACGGCGACTCCCCTCCACTTT. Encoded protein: CASSYSLTATPLHF.

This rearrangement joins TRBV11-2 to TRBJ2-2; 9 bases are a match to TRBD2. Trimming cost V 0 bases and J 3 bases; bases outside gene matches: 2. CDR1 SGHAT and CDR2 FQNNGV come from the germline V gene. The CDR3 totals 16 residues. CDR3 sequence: CASSLETSGYTGELFF. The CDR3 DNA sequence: TGTGCCAGCAGCTTAGAGACTAGCGGTTACACCGGGGAGCTGTTTTTT. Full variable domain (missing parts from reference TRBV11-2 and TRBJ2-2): EAGVAQSPRYKIIEKRQSVAFWCNPISGHATLYWYQQILGQGPKLLIQFQNNGVVDDSQLPKDRFSAERLKGVDSTLKIQPAKLEDSAVYLCASSLETSGYTGELFFGEGSRLTVL.

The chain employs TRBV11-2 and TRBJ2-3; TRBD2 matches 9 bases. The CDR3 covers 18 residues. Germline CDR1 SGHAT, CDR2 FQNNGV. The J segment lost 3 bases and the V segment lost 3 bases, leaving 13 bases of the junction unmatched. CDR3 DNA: TGTGCCAGCAGCTTTTCCCTTCTTGCGGGGGGGCCAACAGATACGCAGTATTTT. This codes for CASSFSLLAGGPTDTQYF.

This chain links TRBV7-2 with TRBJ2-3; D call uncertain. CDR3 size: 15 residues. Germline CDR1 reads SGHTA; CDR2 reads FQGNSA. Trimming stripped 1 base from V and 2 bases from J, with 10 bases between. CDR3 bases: TGTGCCAGCAGCTTAGAATGGCGGACCACAGATACGCAGTATTTT. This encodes CASSLEWRTTDTQYF.

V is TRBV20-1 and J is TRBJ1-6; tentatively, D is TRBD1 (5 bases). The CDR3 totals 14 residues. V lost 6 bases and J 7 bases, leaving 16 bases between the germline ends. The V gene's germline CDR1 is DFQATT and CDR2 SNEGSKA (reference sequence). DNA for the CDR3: TGCAGTGCACCCAACGACAGAGAAAATTCACCCCTCCACTTT. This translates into CSAPNDRENSPLHF.

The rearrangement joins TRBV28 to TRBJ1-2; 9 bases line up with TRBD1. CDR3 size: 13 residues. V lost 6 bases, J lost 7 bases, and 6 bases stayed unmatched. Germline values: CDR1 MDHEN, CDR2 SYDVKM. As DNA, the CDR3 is TGTGCCAGCAGGGGACAGGGTCTGCGTGGCTACACCTTC. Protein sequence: CASRGQGLRGYTF.

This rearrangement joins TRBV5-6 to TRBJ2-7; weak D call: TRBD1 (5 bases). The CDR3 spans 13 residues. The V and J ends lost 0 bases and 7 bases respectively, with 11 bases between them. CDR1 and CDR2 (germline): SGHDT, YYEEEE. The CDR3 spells CASSLAGSVEQYF. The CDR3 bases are TGTGCCAGCAGCTTGGCAGGGTCGGTAGAGCAGTACTTC.

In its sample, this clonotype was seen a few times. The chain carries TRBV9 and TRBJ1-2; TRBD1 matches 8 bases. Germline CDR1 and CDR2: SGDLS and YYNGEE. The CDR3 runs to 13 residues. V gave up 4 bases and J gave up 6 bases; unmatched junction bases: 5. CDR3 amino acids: CASSFLQGDGYTF. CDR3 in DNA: TGTGCCAGCAGCTTTCTACAGGGGGATGGCTACACCTTC.

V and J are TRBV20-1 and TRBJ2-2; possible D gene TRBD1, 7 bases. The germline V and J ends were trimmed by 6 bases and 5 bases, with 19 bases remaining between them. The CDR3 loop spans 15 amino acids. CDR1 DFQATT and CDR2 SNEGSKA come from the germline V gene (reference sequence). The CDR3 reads CSANPRGTETGELFF. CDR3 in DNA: TGCAGTGCCAACCCCAGGGGGACTGAGACCGGGGAGCTGTTTTTT.

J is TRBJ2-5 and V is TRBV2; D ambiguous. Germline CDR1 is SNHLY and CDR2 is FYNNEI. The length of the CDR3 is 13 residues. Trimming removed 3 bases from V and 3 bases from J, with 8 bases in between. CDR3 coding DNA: TGTGCCAGCAGTGAGGGCAGGAAAGAGACCCAGTACTTC. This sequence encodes CASSEGRKETQYF.

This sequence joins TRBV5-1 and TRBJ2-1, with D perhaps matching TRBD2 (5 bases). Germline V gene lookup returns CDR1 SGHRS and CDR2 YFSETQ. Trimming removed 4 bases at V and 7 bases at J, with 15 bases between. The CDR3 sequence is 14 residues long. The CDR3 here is CASSTGIDWNEQFF. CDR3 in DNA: TGCGCCAGCAGCACCGGGATCGACTGGAATGAGCAGTTCTTC.

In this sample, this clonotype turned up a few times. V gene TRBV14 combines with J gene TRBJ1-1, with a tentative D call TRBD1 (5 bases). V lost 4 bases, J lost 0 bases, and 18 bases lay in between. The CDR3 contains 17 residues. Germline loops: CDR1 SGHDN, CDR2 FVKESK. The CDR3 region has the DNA TGTGCCAGCAGCCTTCGAAGACAGACACTTATGAACACTGAAGCTTTCTTT. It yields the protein CASSLRRQTLMNTEAFF.

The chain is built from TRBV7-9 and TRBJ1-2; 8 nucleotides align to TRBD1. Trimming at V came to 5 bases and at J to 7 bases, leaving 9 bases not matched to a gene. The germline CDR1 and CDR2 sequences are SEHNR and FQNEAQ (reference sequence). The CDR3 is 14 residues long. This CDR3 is CASSPQGAGSGYTF. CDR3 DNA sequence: TGTGCCAGCAGCCCTCAGGGGGCAGGCAGTGGCTACACCTTC.

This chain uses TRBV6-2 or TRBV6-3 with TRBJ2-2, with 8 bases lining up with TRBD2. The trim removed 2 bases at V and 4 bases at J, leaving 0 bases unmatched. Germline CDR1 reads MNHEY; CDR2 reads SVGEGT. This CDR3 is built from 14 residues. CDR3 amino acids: CASSYAGGTGELFF. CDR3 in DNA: TGTGCCAGCAGTTACGCGGGGGGCACCGGGGAGCTGTTTTTT.

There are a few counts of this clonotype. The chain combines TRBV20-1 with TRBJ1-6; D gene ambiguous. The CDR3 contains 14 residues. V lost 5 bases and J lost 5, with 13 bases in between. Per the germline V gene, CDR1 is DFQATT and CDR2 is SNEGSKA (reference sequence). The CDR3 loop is CSAPRPVDNSPLHF. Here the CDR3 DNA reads TGCAGTGCTCCTCGGCCAGTAGATAATTCACCCCTCCACTTT.

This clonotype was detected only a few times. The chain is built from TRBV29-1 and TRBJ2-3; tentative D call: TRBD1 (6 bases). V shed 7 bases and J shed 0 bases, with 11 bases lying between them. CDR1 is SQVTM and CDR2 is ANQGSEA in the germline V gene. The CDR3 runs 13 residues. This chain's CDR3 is CSARTASTDTQYF. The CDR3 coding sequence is TGCAGCGCCCGGACAGCTAGCACAGATACGCAGTATTTT.

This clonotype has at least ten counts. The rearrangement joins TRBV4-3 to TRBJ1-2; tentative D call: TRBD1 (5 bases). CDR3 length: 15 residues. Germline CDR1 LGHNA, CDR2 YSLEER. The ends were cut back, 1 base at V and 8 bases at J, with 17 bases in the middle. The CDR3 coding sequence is TGCGCCAGCAGCCAAGGAGCCTTAGGGACGGGAGGCTACACCTTC. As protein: CASSQGALGTGGYTF.

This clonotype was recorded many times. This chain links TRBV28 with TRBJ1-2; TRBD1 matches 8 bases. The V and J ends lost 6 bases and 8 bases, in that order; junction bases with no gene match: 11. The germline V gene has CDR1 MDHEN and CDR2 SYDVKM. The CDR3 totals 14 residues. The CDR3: CASRPPGQGEGYTF. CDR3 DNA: TGTGCCAGCAGGCCGCCAGGACAGGGAGAGGGCTACACCTTC.

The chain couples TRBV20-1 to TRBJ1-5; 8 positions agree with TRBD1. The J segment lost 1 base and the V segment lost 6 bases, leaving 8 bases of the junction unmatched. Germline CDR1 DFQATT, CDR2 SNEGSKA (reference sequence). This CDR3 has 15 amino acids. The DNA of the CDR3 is TGCAGTGCCCGCCGTCGGACAGGGAGCAATCAGCCCCAGCATTTT. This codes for CSARRRTGSNQPQHF.

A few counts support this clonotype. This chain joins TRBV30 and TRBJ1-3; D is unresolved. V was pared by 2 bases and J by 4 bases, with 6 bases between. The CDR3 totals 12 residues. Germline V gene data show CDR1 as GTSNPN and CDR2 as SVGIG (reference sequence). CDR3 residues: CAWSPVGNTIYF. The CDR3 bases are TGTGCCTGGAGTCCGGTGGGAAACACCATATATTTT. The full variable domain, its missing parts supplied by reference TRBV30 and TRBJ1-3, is SQTIHQWPATLVQPVGSPLSLECTVEGTSNPNLYWYRQAAGRGLQLLFYSVGIGQISSEVPQNLSASRPQDRQFILSSKKLLLSDSGFYLCAWSPVGNTIYFGEGSWLTVV.

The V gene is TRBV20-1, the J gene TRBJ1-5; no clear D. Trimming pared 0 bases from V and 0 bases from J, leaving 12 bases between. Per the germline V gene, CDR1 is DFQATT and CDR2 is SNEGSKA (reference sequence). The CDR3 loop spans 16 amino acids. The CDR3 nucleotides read TGCAGTGCTAGAGATTGGATAACGAGTAGCAATCAGCCCCAGCATTTT. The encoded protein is CSARDWITSSNQPQHF.

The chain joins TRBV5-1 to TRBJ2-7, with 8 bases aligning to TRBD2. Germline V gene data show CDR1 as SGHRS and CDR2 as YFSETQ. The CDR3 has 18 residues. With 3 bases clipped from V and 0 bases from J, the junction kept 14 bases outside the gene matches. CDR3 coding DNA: TGCGCCAGCAGCTCTAGGTGGATTGCGGGGGGCAGCTCCTACGAGCAGTACTTC. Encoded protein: CASSSRWIAGGSSYEQYF. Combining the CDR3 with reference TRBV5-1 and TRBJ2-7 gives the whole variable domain KAGVTQTPRYLIKTRGQQVTLSCSPISGHRSVSWYQQTPGQGLQFLFEYFSETQRNKGNFPGRFSGRQFSNSRSEMNVSTLELGDSALYLCASSSRWIAGGSSYEQYFGPGTRLTVT.

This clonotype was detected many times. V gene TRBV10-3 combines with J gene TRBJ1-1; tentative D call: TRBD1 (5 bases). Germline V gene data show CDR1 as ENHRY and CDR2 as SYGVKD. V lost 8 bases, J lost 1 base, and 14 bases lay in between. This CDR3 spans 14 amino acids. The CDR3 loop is CAIRDSLRNTEAFF. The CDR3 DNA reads TGTGCCATCCGGGACTCCCTAAGGAACACTGAAGCTTTCTTT.